These 24 T cell receptor beta chains share one sample of origin, sequenced in a study of shared clonotypes between healthy human individuals. Method: immunoSEQ multiplex PCR; TCRdb's copy keeps in-frame clones and lacks some. The data contain 100,000 or so clones, over 40% of them seen just once; the ten biggest clones take up roughly 15%. The sequenced sample consisted of PBMCs. These receptors were collected from a woman between 40 and 55 years old in good health. Some clones in this sample may be carry-over from other donors' samples.

This clone was counted only a few times. The chain is built from TRBV28 and TRBJ2-2; 7 bases are shared with TRBD2. V lost 6 bases, J lost 0 bases, and 7 bases stayed unmatched. Germline CDR1 and CDR2: MDHEN and SYDVKM. The CDR3 runs to 16 residues. CDR3 protein: CASRTPGGTNTGELFF. In DNA form, the CDR3 reads TGTGCCAGCAGAACCCCGGGGGGAACGAACACCGGGGAGCTGTTTTTT.

This clone was counted ten times or more. The genes are TRBV27 and TRBJ1-2; D unclear. V was trimmed by 6 bases and J by 4 bases, leaving 12 bases between them. The CDR3 covers 13 residues. The germline gives CDR1 MNHEY, CDR2 SMNVEV (reference sequence). CDR3 protein: CASSPNRSYGYTF. DNA of the CDR3: TGTGCCAGCAGCCCAAATAGGAGCTATGGCTACACCTTC.

V and J are TRBV6-1 and TRBJ1-2, with D hard to call. Germline V gene sequence: CDR1 MNHNS, CDR2 SASEGT. V was shortened by 2 bases and J by 6 bases, with 7 bases between the two germline ends. This CDR3 has 12 residues. The CDR3 sequence is CASSEIRDGYTF. DNA of the CDR3: TGTGCCAGCAGTGAAATTAGAGATGGCTACACCTTC.

This chain joins TRBV18 and TRBJ2-2; the D gene is possibly TRBD1 (5 bases). Germline assignment: CDR1 KGHSH and CDR2 LQKENI. Trimming took 0 bases from V and 5 from J, leaving 13 bases between them. The CDR3 has 16 residues. CDR3 DNA sequence: TGTGCCAGCTCACCACCGGCCCAGGGTTATACCGGGGAGCTGTTTTTT. Its translation: CASSPPAQGYTGELFF.

This clone was detected only once. The CDR3, as DNA: TGTGCCAGCTCACCCAATAATGAAAAACTGTTTTTT. This translates into CASSPNNEKLFF. V gene TRBV18 combines with J gene TRBJ1-4, with unresolved D. Germline V gene sequence: CDR1 KGHSH, CDR2 LQKENI. With 3 bases removed from V and 4 bases from J, the gap between germline ends came to 3 bases. This CDR3 has 12 amino acids. The full variable domain, with the rest looked up from reference TRBV18 and TRBJ1-4, is NAGVMQNPRHLVRRRGQEARLRCSPMKGHSHVYWYRQLPEEGLKFMVYLQKENIIDESGMPKERFSAEFPKEGPSILRIQQVVRGDSAAYFCASSPNNEKLFFGSGTQLSVL.

This clone occurred many times. This chain connects TRBV28 to TRBJ1-2; TRBD1 matches at 8 bases. The CDR3 contains 14 residues. Germline lookup yields CDR1 MDHEN and CDR2 SYDVKM. The CDR3 sequence is CAVIMAGQGNGYTF. Written as DNA, the CDR3 is TGTGCAGTCATAATGGCCGGACAGGGAAATGGCTACACCTTC.

This clone has a count of ten or more. V gene TRBV28 combines with J gene TRBJ2-7; 7 nucleotides agree with TRBD2. Germline-derived CDR1 and CDR2 are MDHEN and SYDVKM. V shed 2 bases, J shed 3 bases, and the junction held 7 bases outside the gene matches. This CDR3 is 15 amino acids long. This CDR3 is CASSLGRVIHYEQYF. Written as DNA, the CDR3 is TGTGCCAGCAGTTTAGGGAGGGTGATACACTACGAGCAGTACTTC.

This clone was seen at least ten times. V is TRBV5-1 and J is TRBJ1-2; TRBD1 matches 7 bases. The CDR3 is 15 residues long. CDR1 is SGHRS, CDR2 YFSETQ, per germline. The ends lost 0 bases at V and 4 bases at J; junction bases unmatched: 6. CDR3 in DNA: TGCGCCAGCAGCTTGGCCGCGACAGGGAGCTATGGCTACACCTTC. This encodes CASSLAATGSYGYTF.

Comments on this clone: Only one base separates this from a far larger clonotype, so it likely reflects a read error. The chain is built from TRBV6-1 and TRBJ2-7; D gene ambiguous. Per germline, CDR1 MNHNS and CDR2 SASEGT. The CDR3 spans 13 residues. CDR3 amino acids: CAGRSLGDYEQYF. The DNA for the CDR3 is TGTGCCGGCAGAAGCCTTGGAGACTACGAGCAGTACTTC.

This clone was found a few times. This chain links TRBV29-1 with TRBJ1-1, with D uncertain. Germline V CDR1 and CDR2: SQVTM, ANQGSEA. The V end lost 4 bases, the J end lost 1 base, and 4 bases lay between the germline ends. The CDR3 contains 11 residues. CDR3 bases: TGCAGCGTTGTGCGGAACACTGAAGCTTTCTTT. This translates into CSVVRNTEAFF.

Points on this clone: This probably arose from a read error, given a far larger clone one base away. The gene calls are TRBV4-2 and TRBJ2-1; D ambiguous. The V gene's germline CDR1 is LGHNA and CDR2 YNFKEQ. The germline V and J ends were trimmed by 6 bases and 4 bases, with 10 bases remaining between them. The CDR3 has 13 residues. Written as DNA, the CDR3 is TGTGCCAGCAGACCCGGCACGTACAATGAGCAGTTCTTC. It translates to CASRPGTYNEQFF.

The V call is TRBV28, the J call TRBJ2-7; 10 bases line up with TRBD2. CDR1 MDHEN and CDR2 SYDVKM come from the germline V gene. The CDR3 has 15 amino acids. V dropped 3 bases and J dropped 4; count of bases not matched to a gene: 6. The CDR3 sequence is CASSFRTSGRYEQYF. In DNA form, the CDR3 reads TGTGCCAGCAGTTTTAGGACTAGCGGACGTTACGAGCAGTACTTC.

This clone was seen a few times. The chain employs TRBV6-4 and TRBJ2-6; D is undetermined. Looked up from germline, CDR1 is MRHNA and CDR2 is SNTAGT. V lost 0 bases and J lost 1, with 7 bases in between. This CDR3 is 16 amino acids long. CDR3 DNA sequence: TGTGCCAGCAGTGACTCGGTCAAATCTGGGGCCAACGTCCTGACTTTC. Protein sequence: CASSDSVKSGANVLTF.

This clone was counted a single time. Germline and junction disagree at one end, which may indicate a read error. The rearrangement links TRBV7-7 to TRBJ2-5, with a weak D call TRBD1 (6 bases). The CDR3 sequence is 13 residues long. Looked up from germline, CDR1 is SSHAT and CDR2 is FNYEAQ (reference sequence). CDR3 sequence: CASSPGVRETQYF. In DNA, the CDR3 is TGTGCTAGCAGCCCAGGGGTTCGGGAGACCCAGTACTTC.

The V gene is TRBV15, the J gene TRBJ2-7, with D uncertain. V lost 0 bases to trimming and J lost 4 bases, with 10 bases between them. CDR1 LNHNV and CDR2 YYDKDF come from the germline V gene (reference sequence). The CDR3 is 14 amino acids. This chain's CDR3 is CATSRDAREYEQYF. CDR3 nucleotides: TGTGCCACCAGCAGAGATGCGAGAGAGTACGAGCAGTACTTC.

This clone was counted many times. The chain joins TRBV7-9 to TRBJ2-2; D not certain. Germline assignment: CDR1 SEHNR and CDR2 FQNEAQ (reference sequence). The V gene lost 2 bases and the J gene lost 0 bases, with 19 bases spanning the gap. The length of the CDR3 is 19 residues. The CDR3 protein is CASSLLGLPITANTGELFF. The CDR3 DNA is TGTGCCAGCAGCTTACTTGGGCTTCCCATAACCGCGAACACCGGGGAGCTGTTTTTT.

This clone was counted only a few times. V and J are TRBV18 and TRBJ1-2; no clear D. V gave up 1 base and J gave up 6 bases, with 15 bases separating them. The CDR3 loop spans 15 amino acids. Germline loops: CDR1 KGHSH, CDR2 LQKENI. Here the CDR3 reads CASSPLPATSDGYTF. The DNA for the CDR3 is TGTGCCAGCTCACCACTGCCCGCTACGTCTGATGGCTACACCTTC.

Only a few counts were recorded for this clone. V usage is TRBV4-1 and J usage is TRBJ2-1; D may match TRBD1 or TRBD2 (5 bases each). This CDR3 is 12 amino acids long. Trimming cost V 9 bases and J 9 bases, with 15 bases left between them. Per germline, CDR1 MGHRA and CDR2 YSYEKL. DNA of the CDR3: TGCGCCAGTGGTGGACACAGCGGTGAGCAGTTCTTC. This gives the protein CASGGHSGEQFF.

This clone was seen repeatedly, ten times or more. The chain uses TRBV5-5 and TRBJ1-2; no clear D gene. CDR3 length: 13 residues. Deletions cut 0 bases from V and 8 bases from J, with 11 bases between. Germline V lookup: CDR1 SGHKS, CDR2 YYEKEE (reference sequence). CDR3 nucleotide sequence: TGTGCCAGCAGCTTGGAGGAGAAGAGGGGCTACACCTTC. Its translation is CASSLEEKRGYTF.

This clone was seen only a few times. V gene TRBV11-2 combines with J gene TRBJ1-3, with a tentative D call TRBD1 (6 bases). V was clipped by 5 bases and J by 3 bases, with 11 bases between them. This CDR3 spans 14 amino acids. Germline CDR1 is SGHAT and CDR2 is FQNNGV. The CDR3 DNA reads as TGTGCCAGCAGCATAAACAGGGTTGGAAACACCATATATTTT. Its protein is CASSINRVGNTIYF.

This chain joins TRBV5-1 and TRBJ2-7; D is unclear. Looked up from germline, CDR1 is SGHRS and CDR2 is YFSETQ. Trimming removed 0 bases at V and 4 bases at J, with 14 bases between. This CDR3 has 15 residues. The CDR3 nucleotides read TGCGCCAGCAGCTTGGGATCAGGAGCTGCGTACGAGCAGTACTTC. As protein: CASSLGSGAAYEQYF.

The chain recombines TRBV30 with TRBJ2-5; the D gene is possibly TRBD1 (6 bases). Trimming removed 2 bases from V and 11 bases from J, with 18 bases in between. The germline V gene encodes CDR1 GTSNPN and CDR2 SVGIG (reference sequence). The CDR3 totals 13 residues. CDR3 nucleotide sequence: TGTGCCTGGAGTCGCGCAGGGGTGGGGGAGCAGTACTTC. Its protein is CAWSRAGVGEQYF.

This clone was found a few times. J is TRBJ2-6 and V is TRBV5-1, with a tentative D call TRBD2 (6 bases). Per germline, CDR1 SGHRS and CDR2 YFSETQ. V lost 5 bases to trimming and J lost 0 bases, with 12 bases between them. CDR3 length equals 16 residues. The CDR3 DNA is TGCGCCAGCAGACCCGGGAGCCTCTCTGGGGCCAACGTCCTGACTTTC. Encoded protein: CASRPGSLSGANVLTF.

In its sample, this clone was seen once. A read error may account for a junction end that differs from germline. The genes are TRBV30 and TRBJ2-5; D is uncertain. Germline assignment: CDR1 GTSNPN and CDR2 SVGIG (reference sequence). The CDR3 has 12 residues. In nucleotides, the CDR3 is TGTGTCTGGAGTGTATTGGGAGAGACCCAGTACTTC. Amino acid sequence: CVWSVLGETQYF. The full variable domain, in which reference TRBV30 and TRBJ2-5 provide the parts outside the CDR3, is SQTIHQWPATLVQPVGSPLSLECTVEGTSNPNLYWYRQAAGRGLQLLFYSVGIGQISSEVPQNLSASRPQDRQFILSSKKLLLSDSGFYLCVWSVLGETQYFGPGTRLLVL.